This TCR delta chain was found in a study of gamma-delta T cells after stem cell transplantation. TCRdb called clones from the RT-PCR reads again using CATT. This repertoire shows approximately 2,000 delta-chain clones, roughly 23% found once; its top ten account for 25%. This clone was recorded a few times. V was shortened by 0 bases and J by 0 bases, with 29 bases between the two germline ends. This CDR3 is 22 amino acids long. From germline, CDR1 is TSWWSYY and CDR2 QGS. The source is a human donor. It is not recorded whose cells these are; they may come from a transplant donor. The chain combines TRDV1 with TRDJ1, with D maybe TRDD2 (6 bases). Specimen: gamma-delta T cells. CDR3 sequence: CALGELGPTGNRGLWYTDKLIF. The CDR3 bases are TGTGCTCTTGGGGAACTAGGTCCTACAGGTAACCGGGGGCTTTGGTACACCGATAAACTCATCTTT.